Reported below is one T cell receptor beta chain. Its antigen is unknown. Germline V gene lookup returns CDR1 WSHSY and CDR2 SAAADI. The CDR3 runs 13 residues. Trimming cost V 4 bases and J 4 bases; bases outside gene matches: 2. Primers: 60 Vbeta forward and 13 Jbeta reverse. Authors' analysis steps: A follow-up analysis tallied around 80 million unique TCR beta chains, 8.5 million to 14 million shared. Sequencing used immunoSEQ multiplex PCR; TCRdb keeps in-frame clones, though not all of them. D and trimming come from the DNA, and the V and J calls and clone size come from that table. The table lists 120,000 to 150,000 clones, 65% to 80% of them singletons. These data belong to a study of cytomegalovirus exposure and HLA in healthy donors. The study, taken as a whole, reports: It was confirmed in vitro that a few of the CMV-associated chains were specific for CMV antigens. In presence/absence analyses, roughly uniform sequencing depth across donors was assumed. The majority of CMV-associated TCR beta chains were reported as apparently HLA-restricted in a later analysis.

J is TRBJ2-5 and V is TRBV10-2, with 8 bases matching TRBD1. The clonotype originates from a middle-aged man in good health and CMV-seropositive. The sequencing input was PBMCs. The CDR3 sequence: CASSGTGRETQYF. The CDR3 DNA follows: TGCGCCAGCAGTGGGACAGGGCGAGAGACCCAGTACTTC.